The entry below gives a single TCR beta chain sequence along with its context. The CDR3 runs 15 residues. With 6 bases clipped from V and 7 bases from J, the junction kept 7 bases outside the gene matches. Germline assignment: CDR1 MNHEY and CDR2 SVGAGI. This entry comes from a study of blood T cell repertoires in COVID-19. Original processing methods: Counts of nucleated cells, estimated from reference gene primer amplification, were obtained. Data came from immunoSEQ multiplex PCR; TCRdb stores just in-frame clones and leaves some out. D and trimming come from the DNA, and the V and J calls and clone size come from that table. The sample includes under 200,000 clones, around four fifths of them seen just once.

The chain links TRBV6-5 to TRBJ2-1, with 12 bases matching TRBD2. This sequence was found in a man between 65 and 80 years old with acute or convalescent COVID-19. The sample was peripheral blood. The CDR3, as DNA: TGTGCCAGCAGGGCAGGACTAGCGGGAATGAATGAGCAGTTCTTC. Translation: CASRAGLAGMNEQFF.